Below are 23 T cell receptor beta chains sequenced from a single sample in a study of blood T cells in healthy people across ages. A second PCR of roughly 7 to 11 cycles used a sample-barcoded 5' primer and a J-beta primer mix. MiXCR was run by TCRdb on the 5' RACE reads, yielding one entry per CDR3 protein. In the table there are roughly 1.7 million distinct CDR3 sequences, approximately 32% of which are singletons. The sample consisted of blood. All receptors come from a woman aged 25 to 39 in good health.

Notes on this clonotype: This may stem from a read error, because a much larger clone lies one nucleotide away. CDR3 in amino acids: CAGSGSRDTQYF. CDR3 coding DNA: TGTGCCGGCAGCGGTAGCCGAGATACGCAGTATTTT. V usage is TRBV7-9 and J usage is TRBJ2-3; D perhaps matches TRBD2 (5 bases). Germline lookup yields CDR1 SEHNR and CDR2 FQNEAQ (reference sequence). This CDR3 has 12 residues.

This clonotype has a handful of counts. This rearrangement joins TRBV6-1 to TRBJ2-7; TRBD2 matches 12 bases. The DNA matches TRBJ2-5 better at its end, which makes the J call doubtful. CDR3 length: 15 amino acids. Germline V CDR1 and CDR2: MNHNS, SASEGT. The CDR3 coding sequence is TGTGCCAGCACTCCGACTAGCGGGGGCCGGGAGACCCAGTACTTC. Protein: CASTPTSGGRETQYF.

This clonotype was picked up a small number of times. The chain recombines TRBV6-1 with TRBJ1-1; D not certain. Germline CDR1 reads MNHNS; CDR2 reads SASEGT. Trimming took 3 bases from V and 5 from J, leaving 16 bases between them. The CDR3 sequence is 15 residues long. In DNA, the CDR3 is TGTGCCAGCAGTGAGGCGACTACCGCGGGGACTGAAGCTTTCTTT. Its protein product is CASSEATTAGTEAFF.

This rearrangement joins TRBV6-5 to TRBJ1-1; 8 bases fit TRBD1. The J segment lost 3 bases and the V segment lost 7 bases, leaving 13 bases of the junction unmatched. The germline gives CDR1 MNHEY, CDR2 SVGAGI. This CDR3 is 16 amino acids long. The CDR3 nucleotides are TGTGCCAGCACCGAGACGAACAGGGGGAGTTACACTGAAGCTTTCTTT. Encoded protein: CASTETNRGSYTEAFF.

This chain connects TRBV3-1 to TRBJ1-4; D gene ambiguous. V lost 5 bases, J lost 7 bases, and 8 bases lay in between. The CDR3 spans 12 residues. CDR1 LGHDT and CDR2 YNNKEL come from the germline V gene (reference sequence). CDR3: CASSRAGEKLFF. The CDR3 DNA sequence: TGTGCCAGCAGCAGGGCGGGTGAAAAACTGTTTTTT.

This clonotype has just a few counts. The V gene is TRBV6-5, the J gene TRBJ2-2; D gene unclear. CDR3 size: 12 residues. In germline, CDR1 is MNHEY, CDR2 SVGAGI. V shed 0 bases and J shed 8 bases, with 4 bases lying between them. Here the CDR3 reads CASSYSKGELFF. The DNA for the CDR3 is TGTGCCAGCAGTTACTCGAAAGGGGAGCTGTTTTTT.

This clonotype has a handful of counts. The chain has TRBV7-9 and TRBJ2-7, with 9 nucleotides matching TRBD2. Germline CDR1 and CDR2: SEHNR and FQNEAQ (reference sequence). The V segment lost 2 bases and the J segment 6 bases; nucleotides outside the gene matches: 11. This CDR3 has 16 residues. The CDR3 DNA is TGTGCCAGCAGCTTAATGGCGGGGGGGCTAGATTCCGAGCAGTACTTC. Translated: CASSLMAGGLDSEQYF.

This clonotype was observed a few times. The V and J genes are TRBV28 and TRBJ2-1; the D gene is possibly TRBD1 (5 bases). Germline CDR1 reads MDHEN; CDR2 reads SYDVKM. V lost 7 bases and J 4 bases, leaving 17 bases between the germline ends. This CDR3 spans 15 amino acids. The CDR3 is CASTFMTRQYNEQFF. Written as DNA, the CDR3 is TGTGCCAGCACCTTTATGACCCGACAGTACAATGAGCAGTTCTTC.

This clonotype was seen many times. CDR3 sequence reads: CASSLRMGYNEQFF. As DNA, the CDR3 is TGTGCCAGCAGCCTCAGGATGGGTTACAATGAGCAGTTCTTC. The J gene is TRBJ2-1, the V gene TRBV7-2, with D hard to call. The CDR3 is 14 amino acids. The ends were cut back, 5 bases at V and 4 bases at J, with 12 bases in the middle. From germline, CDR1 is SGHTA and CDR2 FQGNSA. The full variable domain, its missing parts supplied by reference TRBV7-2 and TRBJ2-1, is GAGVSQSPSNKVTEKGKDVELRCDPISGHTALYWYRQSLGQGLEFLIYFQGNSAPDKSGLPSDRFSAERTGGSVSTLTIQRTQQEDSAVYLCASSLRMGYNEQFFGPGTRLTVL.

This clonotype was observed a few times. V and J are TRBV6-1 and TRBJ2-7; D unclear. The CDR3 loop spans 14 amino acids. Germline values: CDR1 MNHNS, CDR2 SASEGT. Trimming took off 3 bases at V and 3 bases at J, with 12 bases between the two ends. For the CDR3, the DNA is TGTGCCAGCAGTGACCCACGGACCCTCTACGAGCAGTACTTC. As protein: CASSDPRTLYEQYF.

The genes are TRBV15 and TRBJ2-5, with 7 bases that match TRBD2. The CDR3 loop spans 17 amino acids. The germline CDR1 and CDR2 sequences are LNHNV and YYDKDF (reference sequence). Trimming cost V 0 bases and J 7 bases; bases outside gene matches: 14. CDR3 amino acids: CATSRDKGGARWGTQYF. In DNA form, the CDR3 reads TGTGCCACCAGCAGAGATAAGGGAGGGGCTCGCTGGGGGACCCAGTACTTC.

This clonotype was counted a single time. A read error may be the cause here, since a much bigger clone is one base away. The V call is TRBV5-1, the J call TRBJ2-6; the D gene is possibly TRBD1 (5 bases). Germline CDR1 is SGHRS and CDR2 is YFSETQ. The CDR3 has 13 amino acids. CDR3 loop: CASRISGANVRTF. In nucleotides, the CDR3 is TGCGCCAGCAGAATCTCTGGGGCCAACGTCCGGACTTTC.

On this clonotype: A single base separates this from a much larger clone, so it may be a read error. The chain links TRBV29-1 to TRBJ1-2; D may be TRBD1 (5 bases). V was trimmed by 2 bases and J by 12 bases, leaving 16 bases between them. The CDR3 is 12 residues long. CDR1 and CDR2 (germline): SQVTM, ANQGSEA. The CDR3 DNA follows: TGCAGCGTTGAAACAGGATTACCCGGCCACACCTTC. Its translation: CSVETGLPGHTF.

This CDR3 reads CSANPRGDQPQHF. CDR3 DNA: TGCAGTGCAAACCCCAGGGGGGATCAGCCCCAGCATTTT. This rearrangement joins TRBV20-1 to TRBJ1-5; 7 nucleotides align to TRBD1. J was trimmed by 5 bases and V by 6 bases; bases with no gene match: 7. The germline CDR1 and CDR2 sequences are DFQATT and SNEGSKA (reference sequence). This CDR3 spans 13 amino acids.

In this sample, this clonotype turned up a few times. This chain joins TRBV3-1 and TRBJ2-1; TRBD2 matches 11 bases. Looked up from germline, CDR1 is LGHDT and CDR2 is YNNKEL (reference sequence). Germline trimming cut 6 bases from V and 7 bases from J; bases unmatched to any gene: 23. The CDR3 length is 20 residues. CDR3 in amino acids: CASSPGVAGGPSVSGNEQFF. CDR3 DNA: TGTGCCAGCAGTCCAGGGGTAGCGGGAGGGCCGTCGGTTTCGGGTAATGAGCAGTTCTTC.

The rearrangement uses TRBV28 and TRBJ2-2; D ambiguous. Trimming left V 4 bases short and J 1 base short, with 13 bases between. CDR3 length: 16 residues. The germline CDR1 and CDR2 sequences are MDHEN and SYDVKM. The CDR3 reads CASSSGLLLNTGELFF. The CDR3 DNA follows: TGTGCCAGCAGTTCGGGCCTCCTCCTGAACACCGGGGAGCTGTTTTTT.

CDR3 in DNA: TGTGCCAGCAGCCATAGCGGGGGGGCCGCGTACGAGCAGTACTTC. This sequence encodes CASSHSGGAAYEQYF. The V and J genes are TRBV11-2 and TRBJ2-7; 11 bases are a match to TRBD2. The CDR3 spans 15 residues. Germline assignment: CDR1 SGHAT and CDR2 FQNNGV. The V and J ends lost 5 bases and 4 bases, in that order; junction bases with no gene match: 7.

V gene TRBV4-1 combines with J gene TRBJ1-1; D is perhaps TRBD1 (6 bases). This CDR3 has 17 amino acids. The V gene lost 0 bases and the J gene lost 1 base, with 15 bases spanning the gap. From germline, CDR1 is MGHRA and CDR2 YSYEKL. The CDR3 nucleotides read TGCGCCAGCAGCCAAGAGGGATTTGGCAGGGGGAACACTGAAGCTTTCTTT. Translating it yields CASSQEGFGRGNTEAFF.

The chain employs TRBV9 and TRBJ2-7; TRBD2 agrees at 11 bases. V trimming: 5 bases; J trimming: 7 bases; junction bases outside the gene matches: 11. Germline CDR1 reads SGDLS; CDR2 reads YYNGEE. The CDR3 loop spans 15 amino acids. The CDR3 DNA reads TGTGCCAGCAGTGATAGCGGGAGGGCCGGGGTTGAGCAGTACTTC. Encoded protein: CASSDSGRAGVEQYF. The full variable domain, its missing parts supplied by reference TRBV9 and TRBJ2-7, is DSGVTQTPKHLITATGQRVTLRCSPRSGDLSVYWYQQSLDQGLQFLIQYYNGEERAKGNILERFSAQQFPDLHSELNLSSLELGDSALYFCASSDSGRAGVEQYFGPGTRLTVT.

This chain joins TRBV7-9 and TRBJ1-6, with unresolved D. Germline V gene sequence: CDR1 SEHNR, CDR2 FQNEAQ (reference sequence). Between the trimmed V and J ends, which lost 6 bases and 3 bases, there was a span of 12 bases. The CDR3 is 15 residues long. This CDR3 reads CASSPSGNYNSPLHF. DNA for the CDR3: TGTGCCAGCAGTCCCTCCGGGAACTATAATTCACCCCTCCACTTT.

The J gene is TRBJ2-7, the V gene TRBV12-3 or TRBV12-4; 7 bases line up with TRBD1. This CDR3 region has 14 residues. V was clipped by 6 bases and J by 4 bases; unmatched bases: 9. In nucleotides, the CDR3 is TGTGCCAGCAGCCGGACAGGCGATTTTTACGAGCAGTACTTC. Protein product: CASSRTGDFYEQYF.

This clonotype was seen only a few times. This sequence joins TRBV21-1 and TRBJ2-7; the tabulated D call, TRBD1, remains unverified against the DNA. TRBV21-1 is a pseudogene locus. The CDR3 runs 17 residues. The CDR3 coding sequence is TGTGCCAGCAGCATGGTGCTAGGTTGGGCGGAATCCTACGAGCAGTACTTC. It codes for CASSMVLGWAESYEQYF.

The J gene is TRBJ2-7, the V gene TRBV4-2; the D gene is possibly TRBD2 (5 bases). The CDR3 runs to 15 residues. The germline gives CDR1 LGHNA, CDR2 YNFKEQ. Trimming pared 4 bases from V and 6 bases from J, leaving 19 bases between. For the CDR3, the DNA is TGTGCCAGCAGCCCACCGGACTCCTCCTCAGTCGAGCAGTACTTC. Amino acid sequence: CASSPPDSSSVEQYF.